This T cell receptor (beta chain) was documented in a study of T cells in Graves' hyperthyroidism and ophthalmopathy. The study's findings and limits: Most thyroid clonotypes expanded above 0.001 were also detected in blood.

A note on this clonotype: What it recognizes is unknown. Being one base from a much bigger clone, this may be a read error.

Newly diagnosed hyperthyroidism, duration under 2 months, in patients aged 18 to 65. Researchers amplified the TCR beta CDR3 regions from RNA transcripts. Researchers ran a first-round RT-PCR on the TCR CDR3 using the HTBI primer set. TCRdb independently ran MiXCR on the multiplex PCR reads; one entry per CDR3 protein. The sample includes hundreds of thousands of distinct CDR3 sequences, approximately 40% of them seen just once. The germline V gene encodes CDR1 SGDLS and CDR2 YYNGEE. There are 13 residues in the CDR3. V lost 5 bases and J 1 base, leaving 7 bases between the germline ends. The chain carries TRBV9 and TRBJ1-3; D remains unclear. The sequencing input was blood. The origin of this receptor is a woman in her thirties or forties with Graves' hyperthyroidism. For the CDR3, the DNA is TGTGCCAGCAGGGCCCAATCTGGAAACACCATATATTTT. Translated: CASRAQSGNTIYF.